The next 18 T cell receptor beta chains were all read from a single sample in a study of response to subunit inactivated influenza vaccine. TCRdb itself ran the RT-PCR reads through MiXCR, one entry per CDR3 protein. Altogether around 580,000 distinct CDR3 sequences are present, about an eighth being singletons, with the ten largest covering more than 8.5%. The specimen comprised PBMCs from blood, sampled on the day of vaccination. Source of these receptors: a man aged 50-60 years who received an inactivated influenza vaccine.

This clonotype has a handful of counts. The rearrangement uses TRBV29-1 and TRBJ2-4; D gene uncertain. The CDR3 consists of 14 residues. V dropped 4 bases and J dropped 1 base, with 11 bases sitting between them. CDR1 is SQVTM and CDR2 is ANQGSEA in the germline V gene. CDR3 sequence: CSVVPVGAKNIQYF. CDR3 sequence (DNA): TGCAGCGTTGTGCCCGTAGGCGCCAAAAACATTCAGTACTTC.

This clonotype was recorded a few times. The rearrangement links TRBV30 to TRBJ1-2; a weak D match, TRBD1 (5 bases). Per the germline V gene, CDR1 is GTSNPN and CDR2 is SVGIG (reference sequence). The CDR3 is made up of 14 amino acids. With 3 bases removed from V and 6 bases from J, the gap between germline ends came to 17 bases. For the CDR3, the DNA is TGTGCCTGGAGCGAGGGACCGATGTTACATGGCTACACCTTC. As protein: CAWSEGPMLHGYTF.

In this sample, this clonotype turned up a few times. The rearrangement joins TRBV15 to TRBJ2-7; no definite D call. This CDR3 is built from 15 residues. V was trimmed by 0 bases and J by 3 bases, leaving 12 bases between them. Germline V gene sequence: CDR1 LNHNV, CDR2 YYDKDF (reference sequence). DNA of the CDR3: TGTGCCACCAGCAGAGATAGAGGCAGGAGCTACGAGCAGTACTTC. Amino acid sequence: CATSRDRGRSYEQYF.

The genes are TRBV2 and TRBJ2-1; perhaps TRBD1 as D (6 bases). The V gene lost 1 base and the J gene lost 5 bases, with 12 bases spanning the gap. The CDR3 has 15 residues. Per germline, CDR1 SNHLY and CDR2 FYNNEI. CDR3 loop: CASSEEITGNNEQFF. DNA for the CDR3: TGTGCCAGCAGTGAAGAGATTACAGGGAACAATGAGCAGTTCTTC.

This chain links TRBV4-1 with TRBJ1-5; possible D gene TRBD1, 5 bases. In germline, CDR1 is MGHRA, CDR2 YSYEKL. V was pared by 3 bases and J by 2 bases, with 11 bases between. The CDR3 sequence is 15 residues long. CDR3 loop: CASSQPGRGNQPQHF. The CDR3 DNA is TGCGCCAGCAGCCAGCCGGGACGGGGCAATCAGCCCCAGCATTTT.

V usage is TRBV12-3 or TRBV12-4 and J usage is TRBJ2-1; 9 bases agree with TRBD1. With V trimmed by 3 bases and J by 0 bases, 6 bases remained unmatched. The CDR3 consists of 17 residues. The chain's CDR3 is CASSFRTGAVSYNEQFF. CDR3 nucleotide sequence: TGTGCCAGCAGTTTTCGGACAGGGGCCGTCTCCTACAATGAGCAGTTCTTC.

The rearrangement uses TRBV7-2 and TRBJ1-2; D ambiguous. Trimming stripped 6 bases from V and 5 bases from J, with 10 bases between. Per germline, CDR1 SGHTA and CDR2 FQGNSA. This CDR3 is 12 amino acids long. The CDR3 DNA reads as TGTGCCAGCAGTACTGCCTTGTATGGCTACACCTTC. Translated, it gives CASSTALYGYTF.

This rearrangement joins TRBV7-9 to TRBJ1-2; D is possibly TRBD1 (5 bases). The CDR3 length is 14 residues. Germline CDR1 and CDR2: SEHNR and FQNEAQ (reference sequence). V was pared by 0 bases and J by 8 bases, with 13 bases between. The CDR3 DNA reads TGTGCCAGCAGCTTAGCGGGTACCGGGGGAGGCTACACCTTC. Its protein is CASSLAGTGGGYTF.

This clonotype turned up a few times. This rearrangement joins TRBV11-1 to TRBJ2-2, with 8 bases lining up with TRBD1. The CDR3 totals 16 residues. With V trimmed by 6 bases and J by 3 bases, 9 bases remained unmatched. Germline V gene sequence: CDR1 SGHAT, CDR2 FQDESV (reference sequence). This chain's CDR3 is CASSRQGAKYTGELFF. In nucleotides, the CDR3 is TGTGCCAGCAGTAGGCAGGGGGCCAAATACACCGGGGAGCTGTTTTTT.

This clonotype was observed at least ten times. The V and J genes are TRBV12-3 or TRBV12-4 and TRBJ2-1; a weak D match, TRBD1 (6 bases). The V end lost 6 bases, the J end lost 5 bases, and 14 bases lay between the germline ends. This CDR3 region has 14 residues. Here the CDR3 reads CASRPGTGHNEQFF. In DNA, the CDR3 is TGTGCCAGCAGGCCCGGCACAGGGCACAATGAGCAGTTCTTC.

The chain is built from TRBV28 and TRBJ2-1, with 10 nucleotides matching TRBD1. This CDR3 spans 16 amino acids. Germline lookup yields CDR1 MDHEN and CDR2 SYDVKM. The V gene end was trimmed by 6 bases and the J gene end by 1 base; junction bases not matched to a gene: 6. The CDR3 loop reads CASSELGQGSYNEQFF. CDR3 bases: TGTGCCAGCAGCGAGCTGGGACAGGGGTCCTACAATGAGCAGTTCTTC. Full variable domain (outside the CDR3, taken from reference TRBV28 and TRBJ2-1): DVKVTQSSRYLVKRTGEKVFLECVQDMDHENMFWYRQDPGLGLRLIYFSYDVKMKEKGDIPEGYSVSREKKERFSLILESASTNQTSMYLCASSELGQGSYNEQFFGPGTRLTVL.

This clonotype has a count of ten or more. The rearrangement links TRBV7-2 to TRBJ2-2; TRBD1 aligns across 7 bases. Germline CDR1 SGHTA, CDR2 FQGNSA. The J segment lost 1 base and the V segment lost 0 bases, leaving 2 bases of the junction unmatched. The CDR3 consists of 16 residues. DNA for the CDR3: TGTGCCAGCAGCTTAGCCGGGACAGTGAACACCGGGGAGCTGTTTTTT. This encodes CASSLAGTVNTGELFF.

There are many counts of this clonotype. The V gene is TRBV12-3 or TRBV12-4, the J gene TRBJ2-5; D is possibly TRBD1 or TRBD2 (6 bases each). The CDR3 is 16 residues long. V lost 3 bases to trimming and J lost 4 bases, with 18 bases between them. The CDR3 bases are TGTGCCAGCAGTTTTACAGGGAGAGAGGGGGGAGAGACCCAGTACTTC. The encoded protein is CASSFTGREGGETQYF.

This clonotype was seen ten or more times. The chain employs TRBV5-1 and TRBJ1-6, with 7 bases aligning to TRBD1. J was trimmed by 5 bases and V by 5 bases; bases with no gene match: 7. The CDR3 runs 15 residues. CDR1 is SGHRS, CDR2 YFSETQ, per germline. CDR3 sequence: CASRRTGTDNSPLHF. The CDR3 nucleotides are TGCGCCAGCAGACGAACCGGGACAGATAATTCACCCCTCCACTTT. The complete variable domain, with remaining parts taken from reference TRBV5-1 and TRBJ1-6, reads KAGVTQTPRYLIKTRGQQVTLSCSPISGHRSVSWYQQTPGQGLQFLFEYFSETQRNKGNFPGRFSGRQFSNSRSEMNVSTLELGDSALYLCASRRTGTDNSPLHFGNGTRLTVT.

The J gene is TRBJ2-3, the V gene TRBV20-1; 8 bases agree with TRBD1. The germline V gene has CDR1 DFQATT and CDR2 SNEGSKA (reference sequence). This CDR3 has 15 residues. Trimming cost V 6 bases and J 3 bases; bases outside gene matches: 11. The CDR3 here is CSAAGQGRSTDTQYF. CDR3 nucleotides: TGCAGTGCAGCCGGACAGGGAAGGTCAACAGATACGCAGTATTTT.

This clonotype occurred many times. The CDR3 bases are TGCGCCAGCAGCTCTAGGACGACTGAAGCTTTCTTT. Its translation is CASSSRTTEAFF. The rearrangement joins TRBV5-1 to TRBJ1-1; D gene unclear. Per germline, CDR1 SGHRS and CDR2 YFSETQ. The V end lost 3 bases, the J end lost 5 bases, and 8 bases lay between the germline ends. This CDR3 contains 12 residues.

In DNA, the CDR3 is TGTGCCAGCAGCGGGACTAGCGGGGCAGATACGCAGTATTTT. Translation: CASSGTSGADTQYF. This chain links TRBV3-1 with TRBJ2-3; TRBD2 agrees at 13 bases. This CDR3 is 14 amino acids long. CDR1 is LGHDT and CDR2 is YNNKEL in the germline V gene (reference sequence). V was clipped by 5 bases and J by 4 bases; unmatched bases: 0.

This clonotype came up many times. V usage is TRBV7-2 and J usage is TRBJ1-1; 7 nucleotides match TRBD1. The CDR3 contains 12 residues. J gave up 10 bases and V 4 bases, and 6 bases lay outside the gene matches. Germline V gene data show CDR1 as SGHTA and CDR2 as FQGNSA. In DNA, the CDR3 is TGTGCCAGCAGCTCGGACCAGGGGGGAGCTTTCTTT. Translated: CASSSDQGGAFF.